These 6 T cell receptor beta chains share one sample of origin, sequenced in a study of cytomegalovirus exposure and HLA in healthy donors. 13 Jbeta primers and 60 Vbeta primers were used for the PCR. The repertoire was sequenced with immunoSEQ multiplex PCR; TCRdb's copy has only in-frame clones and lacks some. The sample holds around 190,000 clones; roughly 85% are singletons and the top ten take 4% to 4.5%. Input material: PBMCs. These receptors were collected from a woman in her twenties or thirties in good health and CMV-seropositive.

CDR3 coding DNA: TGCGCCAGCAGCCAACCTAGCGGGAGGACCGGGGAGCTGTTTTTT. Amino acid sequence: CASSQPSGRTGELFF. This chain connects TRBV4-3 to TRBJ2-2; TRBD2 matches at 11 bases. V lost 2 bases and J lost 5; bases outside the gene matches: 1. Germline V gene sequence: CDR1 LGHNA, CDR2 YSLEER. This CDR3 is 15 amino acids long.

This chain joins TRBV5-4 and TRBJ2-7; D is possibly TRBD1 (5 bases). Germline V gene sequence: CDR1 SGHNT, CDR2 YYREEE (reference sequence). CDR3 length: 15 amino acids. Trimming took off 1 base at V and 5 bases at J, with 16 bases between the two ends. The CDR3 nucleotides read TGTGCCAGCAGCTTGAGGTTGTCAGGGCCCCACGAGCAGTACTTC. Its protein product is CASSLRLSGPHEQYF.

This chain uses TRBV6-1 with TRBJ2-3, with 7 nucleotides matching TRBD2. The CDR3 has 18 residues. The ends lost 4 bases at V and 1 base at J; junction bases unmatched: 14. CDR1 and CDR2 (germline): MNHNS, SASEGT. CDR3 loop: CASSVHPPRGFGTDTQYF. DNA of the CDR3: TGTGCCAGCAGTGTACATCCTCCGCGGGGGTTCGGCACAGATACGCAGTATTTT.

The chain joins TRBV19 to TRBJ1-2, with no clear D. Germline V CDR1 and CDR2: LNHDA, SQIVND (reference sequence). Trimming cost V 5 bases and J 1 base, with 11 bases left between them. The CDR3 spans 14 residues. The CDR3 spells CASSLGSFNYGYTF. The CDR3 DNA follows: TGTGCCAGTAGTTTAGGCAGTTTTAACTATGGCTACACCTTC.

In DNA, the CDR3 is TGCGCCAGCAGTGATACAGGGGAAAATAGCAATCAGCCCCAGCATTTT. This translates into CASSDTGENSNQPQHF. This chain joins TRBV10-2 and TRBJ1-5; 7 bases line up with TRBD1. Trimming took 3 bases from V and 0 from J; bases not matched to a gene: 5. Per germline, CDR1 WSHSY and CDR2 SAAADI. The CDR3 is made up of 16 amino acids.

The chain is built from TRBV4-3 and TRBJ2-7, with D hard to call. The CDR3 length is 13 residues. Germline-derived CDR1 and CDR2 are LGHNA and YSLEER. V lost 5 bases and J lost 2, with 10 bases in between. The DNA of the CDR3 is TGCGCCAGCAGCAACGGGTTCCCCTACGAGCAGTACTTC. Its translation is CASSNGFPYEQYF.